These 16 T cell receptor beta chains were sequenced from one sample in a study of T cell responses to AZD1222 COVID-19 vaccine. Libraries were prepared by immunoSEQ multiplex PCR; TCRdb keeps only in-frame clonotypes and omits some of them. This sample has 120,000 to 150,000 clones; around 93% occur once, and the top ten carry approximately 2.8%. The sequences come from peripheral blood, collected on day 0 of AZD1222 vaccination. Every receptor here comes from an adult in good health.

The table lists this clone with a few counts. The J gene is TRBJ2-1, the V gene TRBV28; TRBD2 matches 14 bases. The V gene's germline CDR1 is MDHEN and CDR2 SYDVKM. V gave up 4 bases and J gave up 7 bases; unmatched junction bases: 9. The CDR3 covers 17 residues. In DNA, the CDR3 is TGTGCCAGCAGTTCCCGACTAGCGGGAGGGCTAAGGAATGAGCAGTTCTTC. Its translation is CASSSRLAGGLRNEQFF. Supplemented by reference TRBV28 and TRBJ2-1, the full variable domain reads DVKVTQSSRYLVKRTGEKVFLECVQDMDHENMFWYRQDPGLGLRLIYFSYDVKMKEKGDIPEGYSVSREKKERFSLILESASTNQTSMYLCASSSRLAGGLRNEQFFGPGTRLTVL.

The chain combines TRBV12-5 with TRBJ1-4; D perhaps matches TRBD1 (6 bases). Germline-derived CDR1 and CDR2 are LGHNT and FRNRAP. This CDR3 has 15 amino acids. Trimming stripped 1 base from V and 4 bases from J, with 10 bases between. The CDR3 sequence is CASGLGQGFNEKLFF. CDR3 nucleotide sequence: TGTGCTAGTGGTTTGGGGCAGGGGTTTAATGAAAAACTGTTTTTT.

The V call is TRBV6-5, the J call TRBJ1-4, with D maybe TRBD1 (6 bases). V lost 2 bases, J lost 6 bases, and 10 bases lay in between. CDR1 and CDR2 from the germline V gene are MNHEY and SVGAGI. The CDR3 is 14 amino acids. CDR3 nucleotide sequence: TGTGCCAGCAGTTACATCAGGGGTGATGAAAAACTGTTTTTT. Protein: CASSYIRGDEKLFF.

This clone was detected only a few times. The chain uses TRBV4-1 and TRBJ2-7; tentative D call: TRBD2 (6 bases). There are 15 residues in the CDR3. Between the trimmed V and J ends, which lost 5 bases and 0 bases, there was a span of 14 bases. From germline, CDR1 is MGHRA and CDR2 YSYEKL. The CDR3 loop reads CASSSGTGGSYEQYF. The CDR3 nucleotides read TGCGCCAGCAGCTCTGGGACTGGGGGCTCCTACGAGCAGTACTTC.

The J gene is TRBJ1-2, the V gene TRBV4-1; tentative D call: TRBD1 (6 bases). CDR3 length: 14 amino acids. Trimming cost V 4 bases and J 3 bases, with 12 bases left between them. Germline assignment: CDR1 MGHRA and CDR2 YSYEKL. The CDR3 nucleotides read TGCGCCAGCAGCCCTGGCGGGGGCGACTATGGCTACACCTTC. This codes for CASSPGGGDYGYTF.

The CDR3 loop is CASSYPGQGTQRETQYF. CDR3 in DNA: TGTGCCAGCAGTTACCCTGGGCAAGGGACTCAGCGGGAGACCCAGTACTTC. The genes are TRBV6-2 or TRBV6-3 and TRBJ2-5, with D maybe TRBD2 (6 bases). The germline CDR1 and CDR2 sequences are MNHEY and SVGEGT. V lost 2 bases, J lost 5 bases, and 21 bases lay in between. The CDR3 is made up of 17 amino acids.

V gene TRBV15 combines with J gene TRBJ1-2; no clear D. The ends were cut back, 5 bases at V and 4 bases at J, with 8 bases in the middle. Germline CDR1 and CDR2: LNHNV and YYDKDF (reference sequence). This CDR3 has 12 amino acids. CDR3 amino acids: CATSPNIYGYTF. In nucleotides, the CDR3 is TGTGCCACCAGCCCGAACATCTATGGCTACACCTTC.

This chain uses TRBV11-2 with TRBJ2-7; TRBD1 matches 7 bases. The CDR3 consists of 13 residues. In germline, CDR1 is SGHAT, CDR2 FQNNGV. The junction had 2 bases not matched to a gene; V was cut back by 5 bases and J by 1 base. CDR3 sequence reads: CASSTGQSYEQYF. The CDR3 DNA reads TGTGCCAGCAGCACGGGACAGTCCTACGAGCAGTACTTC.

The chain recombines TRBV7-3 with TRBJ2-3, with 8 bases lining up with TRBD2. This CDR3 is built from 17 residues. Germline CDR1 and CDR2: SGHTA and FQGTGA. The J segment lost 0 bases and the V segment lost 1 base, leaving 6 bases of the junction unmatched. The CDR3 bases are TGTGCCAGCAGCTTAATGAGTAGCGGGACTAGCACAGATACGCAGTATTTT. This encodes CASSLMSSGTSTDTQYF.

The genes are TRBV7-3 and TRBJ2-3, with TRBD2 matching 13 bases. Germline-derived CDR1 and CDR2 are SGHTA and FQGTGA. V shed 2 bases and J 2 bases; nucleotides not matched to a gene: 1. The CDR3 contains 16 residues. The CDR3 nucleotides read TGTGCCAGCAGCTTAGGGACTAGCGGGATCACAGATACGCAGTATTTT. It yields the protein CASSLGTSGITDTQYF.

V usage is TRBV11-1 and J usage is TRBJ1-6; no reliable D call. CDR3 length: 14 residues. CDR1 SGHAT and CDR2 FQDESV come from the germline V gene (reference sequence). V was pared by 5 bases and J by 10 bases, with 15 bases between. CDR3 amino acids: CASSPTRFGSPLHF. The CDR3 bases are TGTGCCAGCAGCCCGACGAGGTTCGGGTCACCCCTCCACTTT.

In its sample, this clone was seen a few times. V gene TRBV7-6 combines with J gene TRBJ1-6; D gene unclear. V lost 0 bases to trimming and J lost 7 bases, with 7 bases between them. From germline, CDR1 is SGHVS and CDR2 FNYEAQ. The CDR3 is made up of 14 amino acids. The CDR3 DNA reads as TGTGCCAGCAGCTTAGCCGGGATCAATTCACCCCTCCACTTT. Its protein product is CASSLAGINSPLHF.

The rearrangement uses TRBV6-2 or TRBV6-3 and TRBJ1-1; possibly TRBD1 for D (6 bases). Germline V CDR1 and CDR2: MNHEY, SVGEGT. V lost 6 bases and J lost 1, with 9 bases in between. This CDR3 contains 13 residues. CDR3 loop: CASSGQQNTEAFF. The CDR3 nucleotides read TGTGCCAGCAGCGGACAGCAGAACACTGAAGCTTTCTTT.

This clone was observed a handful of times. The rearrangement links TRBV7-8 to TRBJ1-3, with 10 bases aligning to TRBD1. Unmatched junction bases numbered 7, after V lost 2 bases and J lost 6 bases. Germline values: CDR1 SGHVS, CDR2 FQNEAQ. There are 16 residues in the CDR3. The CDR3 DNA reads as TGTGCCAGCAGCTTACTGGGACAGGGGATCGTAAACACCATATATTTT. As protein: CASSLLGQGIVNTIYF. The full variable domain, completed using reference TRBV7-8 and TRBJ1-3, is GAGVSQSPRYKVAKRGQDVALRCDPISGHVSLFWYQQALGQGPEFLTYFQNEAQLDKSGLPSDRFFAERPEGSVSTLKIQRTQQEDSAVYLCASSLLGQGIVNTIYFGEGSWLTVV.

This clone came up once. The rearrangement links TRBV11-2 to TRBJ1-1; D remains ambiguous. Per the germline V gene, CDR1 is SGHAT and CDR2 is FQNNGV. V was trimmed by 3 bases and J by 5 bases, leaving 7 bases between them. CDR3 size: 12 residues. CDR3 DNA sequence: TGTGCCAGCAGCTTCACGATGACTGAAGCTTTCTTT. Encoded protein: CASSFTMTEAFF.

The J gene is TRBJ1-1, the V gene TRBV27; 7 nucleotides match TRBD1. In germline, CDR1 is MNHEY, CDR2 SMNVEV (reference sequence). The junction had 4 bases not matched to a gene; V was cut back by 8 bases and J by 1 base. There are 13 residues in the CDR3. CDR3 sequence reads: CASSTGRNTEAFF. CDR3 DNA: TGTGCCAGCTCGACAGGGAGGAACACTGAAGCTTTCTTT.